This T cell receptor beta chain was identified during a study of cytomegalovirus exposure and HLA in healthy donors. Study conclusions and caveats: Later analysis indicated greater clonal expansion among HLA-associated TCR beta chains than among equally common other chains.

Per the germline V gene, CDR1 is SEHNR and CDR2 is FQNEAQ (reference sequence). The length of the CDR3 is 16 residues. Trimming stripped 4 bases from V and 0 bases from J, with 12 bases between. With 60 Vbeta and 13 Jbeta primers, the PCR was carried out. The protocol was immunoSEQ multiplex PCR, while the TCRdb copy is restricted to in-frame clones and leaves out a portion. The sample holds roughly 190,000 clones, about 80% seen once. Of note for this clone: What it binds is unknown.

Each of the donors was a healthy bone marrow donor. The rearrangement joins TRBV7-9 to TRBJ2-2; no clear D. The sequence came from a middle-aged woman in good health and CMV-seronegative. Material for sequencing was PBMCs. The CDR3 DNA reads as TGTGCCAGCAGCTATGACTCCGGTTCGAACACCGGGGAGCTGTTTTTT. It yields the protein CASSYDSGSNTGELFF.